The 8 T cell receptor beta chains reported below all come from one sample, sequenced in a study of blood T cell repertoires in COVID-19. Generated by immunoSEQ multiplex PCR, the TCRdb table keeps only in-frame clones and is missing some. The sample lists roughly 100,000 clones, 77% seen once, with about 10% in the top ten. The sample taken for sequencing was peripheral blood. The receptor set was obtained from a woman aged 80 or older with acute or convalescent COVID-19.

The CDR3, as DNA: TGTGCCAGCAGTATTACAGTTAACTATGGCTACACCTTC. Its translation: CASSITVNYGYTF. The chain links TRBV27 to TRBJ1-2; D unresolved. Germline V lookup: CDR1 MNHEY, CDR2 SMNVEV (reference sequence). CDR3 length: 13 residues. The germline V and J ends were trimmed by 5 bases and 1 base, with 8 bases remaining between them.

This clone was picked up one time. V is TRBV20-1 and J is TRBJ2-5, with D perhaps matching TRBD1 (6 bases). V was trimmed by 3 bases and J by 3 bases, leaving 11 bases between them. CDR1 and CDR2 (germline): DFQATT, SNEGSKA (reference sequence). The CDR3 totals 13 residues. CDR3 region: CSASASGEETQYF. The CDR3 region has the DNA TGCAGTGCTAGTGCCTCAGGGGAAGAGACCCAGTACTTC.

The CDR3 here is CAWSESFGAGGYTF. DNA of the CDR3: TGTGCCTGGAGTGAATCTTTTGGGGCTGGTGGCTACACCTTC. The chain employs TRBV30 and TRBJ1-2; the D gene is possibly TRBD1 (5 bases). Looked up from germline, CDR1 is GTSNPN and CDR2 is SVGIG (reference sequence). The length of the CDR3 is 14 residues. V lost 1 base, J lost 7 bases, and 16 bases lay in between.

The chain links TRBV2 to TRBJ1-4, with 7 bases that match TRBD1. V was pared by 7 bases and J by 5 bases, with 4 bases of the junction left unmatched. CDR1 SNHLY and CDR2 FYNNEI come from the germline V gene. The CDR3 loop spans 13 amino acids. The CDR3, as DNA: TGTGCCAGCACGGGACAGCGGAATGAAAAACTGTTTTTT. Translation: CASTGQRNEKLFF.

The chain is built from TRBV7-9 and TRBJ2-2; 7 bases fit TRBD2. The V gene's germline CDR1 is SEHNR and CDR2 FQNEAQ (reference sequence). This CDR3 has 15 residues. Losses at the gene ends were 6 bases for V and 3 bases for J; bases not matched to a gene: 7. Here the CDR3 reads CASRRGGSYTGELFF. The CDR3 nucleotides read TGTGCCAGCAGACGCGGGGGTAGCTACACCGGGGAGCTGTTTTTT.

The chain recombines TRBV5-1 with TRBJ1-4; TRBD1 aligns across 9 bases. V lost 2 bases and J lost 4; bases outside the gene matches: 6. This CDR3 spans 16 amino acids. CDR1 and CDR2 from the germline V gene are SGHRS and YFSETQ. CDR3 region: CASSFKRQGGNEKLFF. CDR3 bases: TGCGCCAGCAGCTTTAAACGACAGGGGGGTAATGAAAAACTGTTTTTT.

This sequence joins TRBV9 and TRBJ2-7; 9 bases map to TRBD1. Trimming cost V 4 bases and J 3 bases; bases outside gene matches: 5. The CDR3 has 14 residues. The germline gives CDR1 SGDLS, CDR2 YYNGEE. This chain's CDR3 is CASSPQGQGYEQYF. The CDR3 DNA reads as TGTGCCAGCAGCCCCCAGGGACAGGGCTACGAGCAGTACTTC.

In its sample, this clone was seen a few times. The chain combines TRBV24-1 with TRBJ2-1; 14 bases map to TRBD2. The germline gives CDR1 KGHDR, CDR2 SFDVKD. The CDR3 is 17 amino acids. V was clipped by 4 bases and J by 2 bases; unmatched bases: 3. DNA for the CDR3: TGTGCCACCAGTGACCCGACTAGCGGGAGGGCCTACAATGAGCAGTTCTTC. The encoded protein is CATSDPTSGRAYNEQFF.